The present T cell receptor beta chain was sequenced within a study of blood T cell repertoires in COVID-19. Overall study context: From the United States, Italy and Spain came samples of acute and convalescent COVID-19.

V lost 4 bases and J lost 4, with 9 bases in between. This CDR3 comprises 13 residues. Germline V lookup: CDR1 SGHRS, CDR2 YFSETQ. In the study's own analysis: Quantification of nucleated cells was approximated via reference gene primer amplification. Assay used: immunoSEQ multiplex PCR; TCRdb lists only in-frame clones, some missing. Clonal size and the V and J genes are those of that table, whereas D and trimming came from the DNA. The repertoire includes a few hundred thousand clones, 70% to 85% of them detected once, and around 14% sits in the top ten. V gene TRBV5-1 combines with J gene TRBJ1-3; weak D call: TRBD1 (6 bases). The source of this sequence is a human donor in a cohort sampled during active COVID-19. The sample taken for sequencing was peripheral blood. The CDR3 is CASSTGQGNTIYF. The DNA of the CDR3 is TGCGCCAGCAGCACCGGACAGGGAAACACCATATATTTT. Together with reference TRBV5-1 and TRBJ1-3, the CDR3 gives the full variable domain: KAGVTQTPRYLIKTRGQQVTLSCSPISGHRSVSWYQQTPGQGLQFLFEYFSETQRNKGNFPGRFSGRQFSNSRSEMNVSTLELGDSALYLCASSTGQGNTIYFGEGSWLTVV.